This entry describes one T cell receptor beta chain. What it binds is unknown. The sample comes from a study of CXCR3-negative and CXCR3-positive naive CD8 T cells. Findings and caveats of the study: Comparison of naive CXCR3-negative and CXCR3-positive cells revealed similar TRBV-TRBJ usage, while memory cells differed. Naive cells with CXCR3 showed TRB CDR3s that were more hydrophobic than those in CXCR3-negative naive cells. Comparably high diversity was seen in both naive subsets, and much lower diversity in memory CD8+ cells.

The CDR3 consists of 15 residues. Per germline, CDR1 SQVTM and CDR2 ANQGSEA. The method, 5' RACE with UMI labels, was used to prepare the TRB cDNA libraries. From its re-call of the 5' RACE reads, TCRdb lists each CDR3 protein once, without DNA. The specimen's table records 140,000 to 150,000 distinct CDR3 sequences. The sorter processed each CD8+ T cell subset in triplicate at about 300,000 cells apiece. Within the CD8+ T cell compartment, naive cells were CD45RO-CCR7+CD27+CD95-. This chain joins TRBV29-1 and TRBJ2-1; TCRdb reports TRBD2, a call that lacks DNA to check it against. Sequenced sample: naive CXCR3+ CD8+ T cells from blood. Indicated subset: CD45RO-CCR7+CD27+CD95- naive CD8+ T cells expressing CXCR3 (TNR3+). This receptor was obtained from a human donor in good health. Some clones in this sample may be carry-over from other donors' samples. CDR3: CSVTAGTSAYNEQFF.